This TCR beta chain comes out of a study of beta chain features in type 1 diabetes. About the research overall: The study examined about 110,000,000 sorted cells across all samples. The study's findings and limits: Type 1 diabetes patients showed a moderate but significant shortening of TCRB CDR3s in all four CD4+ subsets.

Comments on this clone: Its antigen is undetermined.

Reverse transcription of all isolated RNA meant that expressed TCRB transcripts were sequenced. Some clones are missing from TCRdb's copy, which holds only in-frame ones; the method was immunoSEQ multiplex PCR. This table holds roughly 150,000 clones, 8.1% found once. V gave up 2 bases and J gave up 9 bases, with 8 bases separating them. From germline, CDR1 is MNHNY and CDR2 SVGAGI (reference sequence). The CDR3 spans 12 residues. This TCR was sampled from a man aged 18 to 29 in good health. Sequenced sample: central memory CD4+ T cells from blood. The chain links TRBV6-6 to TRBJ2-1; D gene ambiguous. The DNA for the CDR3 is TGTGCCAGCAGTTACACCCGAGGTGAGCAGTTCTTC. Encoded protein: CASSYTRGEQFF.